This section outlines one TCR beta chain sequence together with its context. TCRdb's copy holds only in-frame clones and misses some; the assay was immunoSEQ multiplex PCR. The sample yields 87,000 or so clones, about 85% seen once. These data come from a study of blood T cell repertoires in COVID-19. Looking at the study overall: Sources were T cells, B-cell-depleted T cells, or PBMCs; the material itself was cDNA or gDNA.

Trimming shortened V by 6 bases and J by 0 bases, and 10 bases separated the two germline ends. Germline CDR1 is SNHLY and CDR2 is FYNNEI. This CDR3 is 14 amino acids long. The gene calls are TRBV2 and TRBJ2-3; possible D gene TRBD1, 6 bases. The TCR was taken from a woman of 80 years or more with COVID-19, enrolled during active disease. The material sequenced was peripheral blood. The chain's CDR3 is CASRTTGSTDTQYF. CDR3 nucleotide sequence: TGTGCCAGCAGGACGACAGGAAGCACAGATACGCAGTATTTT.